These 11 T cell receptor beta chains came from one sample sequenced in a study of CD8 T cells in Susac syndrome. With random hexamers, roughly 0.45 to 1 ug RNA was reverse transcribed. TCRdb reanalysed the immunoSEQ multiplex PCR reads using MiXCR and keeps one entry per CDR3 protein. Among 84,000 or so distinct CDR3 sequences listed, about 93% were seen once. Sequenced sample: CD8+ T cells from PBMCs. The receptors shown here come from a human donor with Susac syndrome.

The chain combines TRBV24-1 with TRBJ2-1; D perhaps matches TRBD1 (6 bases). Germline assignment: CDR1 KGHDR and CDR2 SFDVKD. V lost 4 bases to trimming and J lost 5 bases, with 14 bases between them. This CDR3 is built from 15 residues. The CDR3 region is CATSETGPWDNEQFF. The CDR3 DNA follows: TGTGCCACCAGTGAGACAGGTCCGTGGGACAATGAGCAGTTCTTC.

This clonotype was picked up one time. The chain combines TRBV7-9 with TRBJ2-2; no reliable D call. V lost 3 bases and J 6 bases, leaving 5 bases between the germline ends. This CDR3 is built from 12 residues. Germline CDR1 is SEHNR and CDR2 is FQNEAQ (reference sequence). The CDR3 sequence is CASSFSPGELFF. The CDR3 nucleotides read TGTGCCAGCAGCTTTAGCCCCGGGGAGCTGTTTTTT.

The V gene is TRBV28, the J gene TRBJ1-1, with D uncertain. Trimming left V 6 bases short and J 4 bases short, with 12 bases between. The CDR3 totals 13 residues. The V gene's germline CDR1 is MDHEN and CDR2 SYDVKM. CDR3 residues: CASSRGLGTEAFF. CDR3 DNA: TGTGCCAGCAGCCGAGGACTTGGCACTGAAGCTTTCTTT.

The rearrangement links TRBV7-9 to TRBJ2-1; the D is unclear. Germline V gives CDR1 SEHNR, CDR2 FQNEAQ (reference sequence). This CDR3 is 12 amino acids long. V was trimmed by 2 bases and J by 5 bases, leaving 4 bases between them. The CDR3 sequence: CASSLMNNEQFF. CDR3 bases: TGTGCCAGCAGCTTAATGAACAATGAGCAGTTCTTC.

This chain uses TRBV27 with TRBJ2-1; 15 nucleotides agree with TRBD2. Germline-derived CDR1 and CDR2 are MNHEY and SMNVEV (reference sequence). With 4 bases clipped from V and 15 bases from J, the junction kept 7 bases outside the gene matches. There are 14 residues in the CDR3. The CDR3 DNA follows: TGTGCCAGCAGTTCGGGAGGACTAGCGGGAGGGTCGTTCTTC. Translated, it gives CASSSGGLAGGSFF.

The CDR3 here is CASSPRWLFSGANVLTF. CDR3 nucleotides: TGTGCCAGCAGCCCGCGGTGGCTGTTCTCTGGGGCCAACGTCCTGACTTTC. The chain employs TRBV7-9 and TRBJ2-6; D is uncertain. Germline V gene data show CDR1 as SEHNR and CDR2 as FQNEAQ (reference sequence). The CDR3 length is 17 residues. Trimming left V 5 bases short and J 0 bases short, with 14 bases between.

The rearrangement joins TRBV5-6 to TRBJ1-2; D possibly corresponds to TRBD1 (6 bases). The CDR3 extends over 16 amino acids. Germline loops: CDR1 SGHDT, CDR2 YYEEEE. Trimming removed 3 bases from V and 2 bases from J, with 17 bases in between. CDR3 bases: TGTGCCAGCAGCTCCTCCACGGGACAAGACAACTATGGCTACACCTTC. It codes for CASSSSTGQDNYGYTF.

The chain carries TRBV7-8 and TRBJ1-5; D might be TRBD1 (6 bases). CDR1 is SGHVS and CDR2 is FQNEAQ in the germline V gene. Trimming shortened V by 4 bases and J by 3 bases, and 13 bases separated the two germline ends. The CDR3 runs 15 residues. The CDR3 is CASSYAGTNNQPQHF. The CDR3 bases are TGTGCCAGCAGCTACGCCGGGACAAACAATCAGCCCCAGCATTTT. The variable domain in full, completed from reference TRBV7-8 and TRBJ1-5, reads GAGVSQSPRYKVAKRGQDVALRCDPISGHVSLFWYQQALGQGPEFLTYFQNEAQLDKSGLPSDRFFAERPEGSVSTLKIQRTQQEDSAVYLCASSYAGTNNQPQHFGDGTRLSIL.

V is TRBV5-1 and J is TRBJ2-1; TRBD2 matches 12 bases. The CDR3 is 15 amino acids. Per the germline V gene, CDR1 is SGHRS and CDR2 is YFSETQ. V trimming: 2 bases; J trimming: 10 bases; junction bases outside the gene matches: 7. In nucleotides, the CDR3 is TGCGCCAGCAGCTTCCAGACTAGCGGGGGTTACGAGCAGTTCTTC. It is translated as CASSFQTSGGYEQFF.

The rearrangement uses TRBV20-1 and TRBJ2-7; the D is unclear. Germline V lookup: CDR1 DFQATT, CDR2 SNEGSKA (reference sequence). The CDR3 totals 14 residues. V lost 6 bases and J lost 2, with 17 bases in between. CDR3 bases: TGCAGTGCCACCGGCTGGCCAGAAGCCTACGAGCAGTACTTC. Protein: CSATGWPEAYEQYF.

The chain employs TRBV13 and TRBJ2-1; possibly TRBD2 for D (5 bases). Trimming left V 5 bases short and J 8 bases short, with 16 bases between. The CDR3 consists of 14 residues. CDR1 and CDR2 (germline): PRHDT, FYEKMQ (reference sequence). The CDR3 loop reads CASSVLAGPHEQFF. The CDR3 coding sequence is TGTGCCAGCAGCGTCCTAGCTGGACCACATGAGCAGTTCTTC.